These T cell receptor beta chains were read from a single sample in a study of long-term antiretroviral therapy in people with HIV. The protocol was immunoSEQ multiplex PCR, while the TCRdb copy is restricted to in-frame clones and leaves out a portion. The table records some 23,000 clones, more than 65% of them present only once. Sequenced here: unsorted PBMCs, sampled 0.3 years after starting antiretroviral therapy. The receptors come from a man aged 45-60 years with HIV. Both conserved end residues are part of each CDR3. Each record gives: D gene, J gene, V gene, CDR3 DNA, CDR3 protein. D genes are given only for firm matches.

.,TRBJ2-7,TRBV6-5,TGTGCCAGCAGTTACAGGCAGACCCACGAGCAGTACTTC,CASSYRQTHEQYF
.,TRBJ2-3,TRBV10-1,TGCGCCAGCAGTGAATCGGGTCTAGCAGATACGCAGTATTTT,CASSESGLADTQYF
TRBD1,TRBJ2-7,TRBV7-9,TGTGCCAGCAGCTCGGGACAGTCCTCCTACGAGCAGTACTTC,CASSSGQSSYEQYF
TRBD1,TRBJ1-6,TRBV19,TGTGCCAGTAGTACACGGACAGGGCTGGATTCACCCCTCCACTTT,CASSTRTGLDSPLHF
.,TRBJ2-6,TRBV15,TGTGCCACCAGCAGAGTAGGTTCTGGGGGGGCCAACGTCCTGACTTTC,CATSRVGSGGANVLTF
.,TRBJ1-2,TRBV11-2,TGTGCCAGCAGCTCTACAGGGCTTGACTATGGCTACACCTTC,CASSSTGLDYGYTF
.,TRBJ2-3,TRBV2,TGTGCCAGCAGTCTCCTAGCCCGCACAGATACGCAGTATTTT,CASSLLARTDTQYF
TRBD1,TRBJ2-3,TRBV5-1,TGCGCCAGCAGCTGGGGGACAGGAGTAACAGATACGCAGTATTTT,CASSWGTGVTDTQYF
TRBD2,TRBJ2-1,TRBV4-3,TGCGCCAGCAGCCAAGATCAGGCGGGGGGGCAGAATGAGCAGTTCTTC,CASSQDQAGGQNEQFF
.,TRBJ2-2,TRBV19,TGTGCCAGTAGTATCCGCGCGGCCGGGGAGCTGTTTTTT,CASSIRAAGELFF
TRBD2,TRBJ2-7,TRBV7-8,TGTGCCAGCAGCCCGGGACTAGCGGCAACCTACGAGCAGTACTTC,CASSPGLAATYEQYF
TRBD1,TRBJ2-1,TRBV5-1,TGCGCCAGCAGCCAGGGACAGGGGACGAATAATGAGCAGTTCTTC,CASSQGQGTNNEQFF
TRBD1,TRBJ1-5,TRBV2,TGTGCCAGCAGTGAAGCGCGGGTAGGGGGCGCGGGTCAGCCCCAGCATTTT,CASSEARVGGAGQPQHF
.,TRBJ2-1,TRBV29-1,TGCAGCGTTGAATTCAGGGTGCATGAGCAGTTCTTC,CSVEFRVHEQFF
.,TRBJ1-2,TRBV19,TGTGCCAGTAGTCAGATGTTACAGACCAACTATGGCTACACCTTC,CASSQMLQTNYGYTF
TRBD1,TRBJ1-4,TRBV18,TGTGCCAGCTCACCACCGAACACAGGGGAGAATGAAAAACTGTTTTTT,CASSPPNTGENEKLFF
.,TRBJ1-1,TRBV6-1,TGTGCCAGCAGTGAATCAGGGAGAGGAACTGAAGCTTTCTTT,CASSESGRGTEAFF
TRBD1,TRBJ2-2,TRBV11-3,TGTGCCAGCAGCTTATTCCGGACAGGGCCCACCGGGGAGCTGTTTTTT,CASSLFRTGPTGELFF